This T cell receptor (beta chain) was observed in a study of blood T cell repertoires in COVID-19. J was trimmed by 4 bases and V by 6 bases; bases with no gene match: 6. The CDR3 is 13 amino acids. Germline V gene data show CDR1 as SQVTM and CDR2 as ANQGSEA. Data came from immunoSEQ multiplex PCR; TCRdb stores just in-frame clones and leaves some out. The data hold some 410,000 clones, with roughly 90% observed a single time. The sequenced sample was PBMCs or T cells enriched from blood (not recorded which). The rearrangement uses TRBV29-1 and TRBJ1-1, with 9 bases fitting TRBD1. The clonotype originates from a woman aged 25 to 39 with acute COVID-19. The CDR3 DNA reads as TGCAGCGTGATGGACAGGGGAGGCACTGAAGCTTTCTTT. Its translation: CSVMDRGGTEAFF.